This T cell receptor beta chain is drawn from a study of T cells in Graves' hyperthyroidism and ophthalmopathy. General study findings and limits: A model using 13 V-J features told ophthalmopathy apart from stable hyperthyroidism. Blood samples included most of the expanded thyroid clonotypes exceeding 0.001. Ophthalmopathy onset followed model prediction by a median around six months.

In germline, CDR1 is GTSNPN, CDR2 SVGIG (reference sequence). This CDR3 is built from 13 residues. Trimming pared 4 bases from V and 4 bases from J, leaving 8 bases between. Any patient presenting with uncontrolled infection, other autoimmune disease, pregnancy or lactation was left out. From RNA transcripts, TCR beta CDR3 regions were amplified. HTBI primers were employed in a first-round RT-PCR of the TCR CDR3. Each CDR3 protein gets one entry after TCRdb re-called the multiplex PCR reads with MiXCR. Here the sample spans 500,000 to 600,000 distinct CDR3 sequences, just under 20% being singletons. A word on this clonotype: Its specificity is not known.

Sample: blood. J is TRBJ2-6 and V is TRBV30; D is unclear. This clonotype was sampled from a man aged 35-49 years with Graves' ophthalmopathy. This chain's CDR3 is CAWNWFGANVLTF. The CDR3 DNA is TGTGCCTGGAACTGGTTCGGGGCCAACGTCCTGACTTTC.